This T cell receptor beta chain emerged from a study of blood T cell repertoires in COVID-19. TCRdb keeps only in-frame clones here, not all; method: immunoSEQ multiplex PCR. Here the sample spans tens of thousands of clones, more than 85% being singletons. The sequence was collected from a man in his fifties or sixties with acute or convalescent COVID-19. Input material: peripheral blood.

The CDR3 DNA reads as TGTGCCAGCAGACGGACAGGGGATACTGAAGCTTTCTTT. The encoded protein is CASRRTGDTEAFF. The chain carries TRBV6-5 and TRBJ1-1, with TRBD1 matching 9 bases. Germline V gives CDR1 MNHEY, CDR2 SVGAGI. This CDR3 has 13 residues. Trimming removed 6 bases from V and 5 bases from J; junction bases left unmatched: 4.